The text below deals with one T cell receptor beta chain. The CDR3 contains 14 residues. V lost 5 bases and J lost 8; bases outside the gene matches: 9. Germline V CDR1 and CDR2: SGHTA, FQGNSA. Using immunoSEQ multiplex PCR, the repertoire was profiled, and TCRdb retains in-frame clones only, with some absent. The table has some 45,000 clones, 91% seen once; the top ten hold approximately 2%. The sample is drawn from a study of T cell changes during pregnancy in multiple sclerosis. This TCR came from a female donor in good health, enrolled as a control in a pregnancy study. The specimen comprised CD4+ T cells from peripheral blood mononuclear cells, sampled after pregnancy. The V and J genes are TRBV7-2 and TRBJ2-5, with TRBD2 matching over 9 bases. The CDR3 sequence is CASSRRRGGATQYF. CDR3 bases: TGTGCCAGCAGCCGCCGGCGGGGGGGCGCCACCCAGTACTTC.